These 5 T cell receptor beta chains came from one sample sequenced in a study of T cell responses to AZD1222 COVID-19 vaccine. TCRdb's copy holds only in-frame clones and misses some; the assay was immunoSEQ multiplex PCR. The sample lists about 99,000 clones, 80% to 90% occurring once. The source was peripheral blood, collected on day 0 of AZD1222 vaccination. The source is an adult in good health.

The sample holds one count of this clone. The chain carries TRBV9 and TRBJ2-7, with 9 bases matching TRBD2. V lost 3 bases to trimming and J lost 3 bases; unmatched junction nucleotides: 7. The CDR3 spans 15 residues. Germline loops: CDR1 SGDLS, CDR2 YYNGEE. CDR3 bases: TGTGCCAGCAGCGACGGAGCGGGGGGATACTACGAGCAGTACTTC. Protein: CASSDGAGGYYEQYF. The full variable domain, its missing parts supplied by reference TRBV9 and TRBJ2-7, is DSGVTQTPKHLITATGQRVTLRCSPRSGDLSVYWYQQSLDQGLQFLIQYYNGEERAKGNILERFSAQQFPDLHSELNLSSLELGDSALYFCASSDGAGGYYEQYFGPGTRLTVT.

This sequence joins TRBV4-2 and TRBJ1-4; unclear D gene. Looked up from germline, CDR1 is LGHNA and CDR2 is YNFKEQ. This CDR3 has 15 amino acids. V was pared by 1 base and J by 6 bases, with 12 bases between. The CDR3 loop is CASSQGGTRDEKLFF. The CDR3 bases are TGTGCCAGCAGCCAAGGTGGTACGAGGGATGAAAAACTGTTTTTT.

The CDR3 coding sequence is TGTGCCACCAGTGACCGATGGGACTACTCGCCCCAGTATTTT. It codes for CATSDRWDYSPQYF. V and J are TRBV24-1 and TRBJ2-3, with 7 bases matching TRBD2. The CDR3 is 14 residues long. CDR1 is KGHDR and CDR2 is SFDVKD in the germline V gene. Trimming took 4 bases from V and 12 from J; bases not matched to a gene: 12.

The genes are TRBV5-1 and TRBJ2-2; tentatively, D is TRBD2 (6 bases). The CDR3 totals 16 residues. The germline CDR1 and CDR2 sequences are SGHRS and YFSETQ. Deletions cut 7 bases from V and 3 bases from J, with 19 bases between. The CDR3 DNA follows: TGCGCCAGCCTCCCCCTACCTGGGGAGGACACCGGGGAGCTGTTTTTT. It translates to CASLPLPGEDTGELFF.

The CDR3 sequence: CASSPWAGVTGELFF. The CDR3 region has the DNA TGCGCCAGCAGTCCGTGGGCGGGGGTGACCGGGGAGCTGTTTTTT. This rearrangement joins TRBV5-1 to TRBJ2-2; 7 bases line up with TRBD2. V shed 5 bases, J shed 5 bases, and the junction held 9 bases outside the gene matches. Germline CDR1 is SGHRS and CDR2 is YFSETQ. This CDR3 is built from 15 residues.